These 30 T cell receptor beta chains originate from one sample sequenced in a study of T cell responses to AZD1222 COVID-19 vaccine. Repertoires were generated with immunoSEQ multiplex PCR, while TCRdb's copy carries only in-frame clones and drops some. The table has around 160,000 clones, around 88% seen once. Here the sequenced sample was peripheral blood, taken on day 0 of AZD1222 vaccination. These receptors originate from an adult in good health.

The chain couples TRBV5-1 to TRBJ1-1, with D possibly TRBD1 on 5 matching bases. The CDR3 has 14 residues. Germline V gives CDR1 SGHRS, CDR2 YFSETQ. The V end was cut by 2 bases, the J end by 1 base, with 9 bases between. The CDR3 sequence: CASSFRDGNTEAFF. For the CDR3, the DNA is TGCGCCAGCAGCTTCAGGGACGGGAACACTGAAGCTTTCTTT. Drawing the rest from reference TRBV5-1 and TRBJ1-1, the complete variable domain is KAGVTQTPRYLIKTRGQQVTLSCSPISGHRSVSWYQQTPGQGLQFLFEYFSETQRNKGNFPGRFSGRQFSNSRSEMNVSTLELGDSALYLCASSFRDGNTEAFFGQGTRLTVV.

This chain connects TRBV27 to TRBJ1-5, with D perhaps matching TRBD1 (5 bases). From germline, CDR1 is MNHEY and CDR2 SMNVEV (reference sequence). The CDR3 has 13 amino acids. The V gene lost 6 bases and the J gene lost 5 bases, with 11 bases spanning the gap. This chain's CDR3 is CASRSLGDQPQHF. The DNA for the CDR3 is TGTGCCAGCAGGTCCCTGGGGGATCAGCCCCAGCATTTT.

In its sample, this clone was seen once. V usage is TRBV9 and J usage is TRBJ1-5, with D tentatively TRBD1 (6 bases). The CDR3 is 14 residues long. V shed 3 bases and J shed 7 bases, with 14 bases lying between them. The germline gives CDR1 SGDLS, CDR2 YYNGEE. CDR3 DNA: TGTGCCAGCAGCGGGGGCCAGGGGCCACAGCCCCAGCATTTT. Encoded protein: CASSGGQGPQPQHF.

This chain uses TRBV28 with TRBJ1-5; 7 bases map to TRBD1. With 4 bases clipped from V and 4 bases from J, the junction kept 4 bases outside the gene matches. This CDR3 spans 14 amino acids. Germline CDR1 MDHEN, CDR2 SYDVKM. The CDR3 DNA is TGTGCCAGCAGTTCAGGGGGTATTAATCAGCCCCAGCATTTT. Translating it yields CASSSGGINQPQHF. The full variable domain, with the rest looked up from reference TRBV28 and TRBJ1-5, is DVKVTQSSRYLVKRTGEKVFLECVQDMDHENMFWYRQDPGLGLRLIYFSYDVKMKEKGDIPEGYSVSREKKERFSLILESASTNQTSMYLCASSSGGINQPQHFGDGTRLSIL.

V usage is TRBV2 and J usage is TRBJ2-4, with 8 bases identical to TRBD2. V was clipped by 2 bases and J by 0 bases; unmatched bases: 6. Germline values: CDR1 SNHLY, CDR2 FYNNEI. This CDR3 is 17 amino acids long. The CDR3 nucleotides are TGTGCCAGCAGTGAACCTACTAGCGGACTAGCCAAAAACATTCAGTACTTC. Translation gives CASSEPTSGLAKNIQYF.

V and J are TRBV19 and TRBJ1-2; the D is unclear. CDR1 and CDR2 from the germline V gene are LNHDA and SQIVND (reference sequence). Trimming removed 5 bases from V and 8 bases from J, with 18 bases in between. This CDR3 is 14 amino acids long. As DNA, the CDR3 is TGTGCCAGTAGTCCAGTGCCGGGTTTTGGAGGCTACACCTTC. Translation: CASSPVPGFGGYTF.

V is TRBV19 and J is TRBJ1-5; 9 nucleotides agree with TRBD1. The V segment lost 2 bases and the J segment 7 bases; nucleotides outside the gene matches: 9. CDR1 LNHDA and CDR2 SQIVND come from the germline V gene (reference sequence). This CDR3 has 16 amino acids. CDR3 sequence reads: CASSISGQGVEQPQHF. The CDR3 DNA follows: TGTGCCAGTAGTATATCGGGACAGGGTGTAGAACAGCCCCAGCATTTT.

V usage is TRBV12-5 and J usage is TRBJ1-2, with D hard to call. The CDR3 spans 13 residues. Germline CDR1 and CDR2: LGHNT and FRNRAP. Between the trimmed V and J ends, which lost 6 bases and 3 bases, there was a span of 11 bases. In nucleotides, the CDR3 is TGTGCTAGTGGCTCCCGGGGAGACTATGGCTACACCTTC. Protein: CASGSRGDYGYTF.

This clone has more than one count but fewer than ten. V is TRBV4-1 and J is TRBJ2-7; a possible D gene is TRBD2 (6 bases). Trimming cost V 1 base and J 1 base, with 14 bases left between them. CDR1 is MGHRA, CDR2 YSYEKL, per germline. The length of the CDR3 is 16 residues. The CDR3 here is CASSQASAPGSYEQYF. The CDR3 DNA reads TGCGCCAGCAGCCAAGCTAGCGCCCCGGGGTCCTACGAGCAGTACTTC.

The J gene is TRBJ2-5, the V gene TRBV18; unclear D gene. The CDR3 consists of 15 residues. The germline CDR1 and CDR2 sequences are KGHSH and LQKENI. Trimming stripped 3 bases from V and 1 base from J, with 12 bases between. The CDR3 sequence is CASSPVSSIQETQYF. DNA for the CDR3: TGTGCCAGCTCACCGGTGTCTAGTATCCAAGAGACCCAGTACTTC. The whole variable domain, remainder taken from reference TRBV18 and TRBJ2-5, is NAGVMQNPRHLVRRRGQEARLRCSPMKGHSHVYWYRQLPEEGLKFMVYLQKENIIDESGMPKERFSAEFPKEGPSILRIQQVVRGDSAAYFCASSPVSSIQETQYFGPGTRLLVL.

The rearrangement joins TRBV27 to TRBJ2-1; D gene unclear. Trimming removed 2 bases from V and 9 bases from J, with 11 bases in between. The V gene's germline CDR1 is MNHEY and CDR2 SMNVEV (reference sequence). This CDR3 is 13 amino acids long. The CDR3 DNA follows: TGTGCCAGCAGTTTAGGTCGGTGGGGTGAGCAGTTCTTC. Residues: CASSLGRWGEQFF.

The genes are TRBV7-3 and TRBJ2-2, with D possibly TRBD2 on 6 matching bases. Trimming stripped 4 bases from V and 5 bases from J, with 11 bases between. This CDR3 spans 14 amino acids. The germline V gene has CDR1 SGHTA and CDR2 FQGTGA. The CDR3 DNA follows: TGTGCCAGCAGCTCGCGGGGTTTTACCGGGGAGCTGTTTTTT. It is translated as CASSSRGFTGELFF.

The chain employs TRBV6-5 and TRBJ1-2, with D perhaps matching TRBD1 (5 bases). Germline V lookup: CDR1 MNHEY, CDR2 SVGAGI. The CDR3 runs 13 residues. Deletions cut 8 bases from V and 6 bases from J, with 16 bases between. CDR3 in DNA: TGTGCCAGCCAGGGACGGCCTCTCCATGGCTACACCTTC. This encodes CASQGRPLHGYTF.

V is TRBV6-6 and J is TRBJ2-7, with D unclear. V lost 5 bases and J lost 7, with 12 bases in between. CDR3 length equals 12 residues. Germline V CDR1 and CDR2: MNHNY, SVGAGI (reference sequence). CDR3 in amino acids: CASSPGPGEQYF. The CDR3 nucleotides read TGTGCCAGCAGTCCCGGACCCGGAGAGCAGTACTTC.

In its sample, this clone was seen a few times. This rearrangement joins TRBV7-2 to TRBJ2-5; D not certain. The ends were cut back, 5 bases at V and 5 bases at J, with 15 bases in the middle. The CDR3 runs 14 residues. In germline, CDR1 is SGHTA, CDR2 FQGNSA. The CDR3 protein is CASSPSTGGETQYF. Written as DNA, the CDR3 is TGTGCCAGCAGCCCATCGACGGGCGGCGAGACCCAGTACTTC.

The CDR3 region is CASSVRSEQYF. DNA for the CDR3: TGTGCCAGCAGTGTCCGTAGCGAGCAGTACTTC. The V and J genes are TRBV2 and TRBJ2-7; no clear D gene. The ends were cut back, 4 bases at V and 6 bases at J, with 7 bases in the middle. CDR1 is SNHLY, CDR2 FYNNEI, per germline. The CDR3 has 11 amino acids.

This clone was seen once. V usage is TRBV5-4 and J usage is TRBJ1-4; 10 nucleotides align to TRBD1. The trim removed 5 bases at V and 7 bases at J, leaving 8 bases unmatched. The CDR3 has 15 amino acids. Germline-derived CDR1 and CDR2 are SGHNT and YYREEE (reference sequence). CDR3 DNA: TGTGCCAGCAGTGGACAGGGGGGAATGCGTGAAAAACTGTTTTTT. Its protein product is CASSGQGGMREKLFF.

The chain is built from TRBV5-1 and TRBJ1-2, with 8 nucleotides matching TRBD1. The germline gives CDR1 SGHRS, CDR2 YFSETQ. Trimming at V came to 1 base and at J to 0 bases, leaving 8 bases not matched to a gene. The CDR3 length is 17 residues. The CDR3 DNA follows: TGCGCCAGCAGCTTGAGGTCAGGGGGCACAGCTAACTATGGCTACACCTTC. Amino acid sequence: CASSLRSGGTANYGYTF.

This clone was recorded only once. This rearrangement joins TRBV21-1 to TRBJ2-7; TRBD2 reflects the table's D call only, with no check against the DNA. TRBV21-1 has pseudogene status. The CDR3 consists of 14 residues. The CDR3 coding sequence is TGTGCCAGCAGCAGCCGGGACTGGGCCTACGAGCAGTACTTC. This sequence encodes CASSSRDWAYEQYF.

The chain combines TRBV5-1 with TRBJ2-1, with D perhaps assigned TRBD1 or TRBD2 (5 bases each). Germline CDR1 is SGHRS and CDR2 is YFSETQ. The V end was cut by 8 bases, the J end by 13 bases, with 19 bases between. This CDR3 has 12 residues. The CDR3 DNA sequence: TGCGCCAGTCGCCGAGGGGCTTCCCTTCAGTTCTTC. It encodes CASRRGASLQFF. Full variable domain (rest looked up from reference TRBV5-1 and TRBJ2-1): KAGVTQTPRYLIKTRGQQVTLSCSPISGHRSVSWYQQTPGQGLQFLFEYFSETQRNKGNFPGRFSGRQFSNSRSEMNVSTLELGDSALYLCASRRGASLQFFGPGTRLTVL.

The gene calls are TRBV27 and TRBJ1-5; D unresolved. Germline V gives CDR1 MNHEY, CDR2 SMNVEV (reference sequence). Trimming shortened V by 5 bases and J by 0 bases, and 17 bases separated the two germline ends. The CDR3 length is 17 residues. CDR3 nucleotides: TGTGCCAGCAGTCCCACCCACCGGATAAGTAGCAATCAGCCCCAGCATTTT. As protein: CASSPTHRISSNQPQHF.

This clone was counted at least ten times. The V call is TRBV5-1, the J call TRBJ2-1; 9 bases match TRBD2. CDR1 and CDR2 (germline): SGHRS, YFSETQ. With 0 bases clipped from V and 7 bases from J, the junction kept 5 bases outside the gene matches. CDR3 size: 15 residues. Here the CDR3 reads CASSLVAGGPNEQFF. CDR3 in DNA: TGCGCCAGCAGCTTGGTGGCGGGGGGGCCGAATGAGCAGTTCTTC.

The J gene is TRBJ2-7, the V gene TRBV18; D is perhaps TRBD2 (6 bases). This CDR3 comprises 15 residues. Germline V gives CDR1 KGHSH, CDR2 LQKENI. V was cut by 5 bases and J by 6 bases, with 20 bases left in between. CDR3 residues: CASSSGGTAALEQYF. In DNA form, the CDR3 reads TGTGCCAGCTCATCGGGCGGGACCGCGGCCCTCGAGCAGTACTTC.

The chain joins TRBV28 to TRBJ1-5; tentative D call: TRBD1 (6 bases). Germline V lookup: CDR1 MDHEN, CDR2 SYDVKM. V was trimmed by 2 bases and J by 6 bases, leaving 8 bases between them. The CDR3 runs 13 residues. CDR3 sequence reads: CASSLGGRQPQHF. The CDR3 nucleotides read TGTGCCAGCAGTTTAGGGGGCCGTCAGCCCCAGCATTTT.

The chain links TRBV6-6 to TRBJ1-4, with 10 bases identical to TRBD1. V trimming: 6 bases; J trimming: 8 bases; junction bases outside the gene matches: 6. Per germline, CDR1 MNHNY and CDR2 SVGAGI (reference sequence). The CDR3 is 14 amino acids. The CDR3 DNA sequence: TGTGCCAGCAGCGACGGACAGGGGGTAGAAAAACTGTTTTTT. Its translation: CASSDGQGVEKLFF.

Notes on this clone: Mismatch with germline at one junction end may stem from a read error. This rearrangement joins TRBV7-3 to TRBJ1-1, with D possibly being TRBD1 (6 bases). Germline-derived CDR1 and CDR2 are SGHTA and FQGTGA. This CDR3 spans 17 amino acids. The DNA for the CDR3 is TGTGCCAGCAGCTTAACTGAACTCGGGGGCTTGAACACAGAAGCTTTCTTT. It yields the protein CASSLTELGGLNTEAFF. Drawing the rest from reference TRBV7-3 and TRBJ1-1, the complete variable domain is GAGVSQTPSNKVTEKGKYVELRCDPISGHTALYWYRQSLGQGPEFLIYFQGTGAADDSGLPNDRFFAVRPEGSVSTLKIQRTERGDSAVYLCASSLTELGGLNTEAFFGQGTRLTVV.

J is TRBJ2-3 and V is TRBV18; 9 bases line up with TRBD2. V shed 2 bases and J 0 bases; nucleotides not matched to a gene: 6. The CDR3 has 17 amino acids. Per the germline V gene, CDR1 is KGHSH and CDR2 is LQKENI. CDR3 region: CASSPFVAGASTDTQYF. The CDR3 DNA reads TGTGCCAGCTCACCATTCGTAGCGGGGGCTAGCACAGATACGCAGTATTTT.

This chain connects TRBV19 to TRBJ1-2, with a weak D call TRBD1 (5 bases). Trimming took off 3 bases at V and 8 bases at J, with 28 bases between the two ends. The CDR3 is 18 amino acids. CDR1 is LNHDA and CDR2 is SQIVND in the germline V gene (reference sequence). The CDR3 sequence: CASSIGTLTSLGMRGYTF. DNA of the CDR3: TGTGCCAGTAGTATCGGGACGCTTACCTCTTTAGGTATGCGGGGCTACACCTTC. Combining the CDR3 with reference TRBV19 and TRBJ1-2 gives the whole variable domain DGGITQSPKYLFRKEGQNVTLSCEQNLNHDAMYWYRQDPGQGLRLIYYSQIVNDFQKGDIAEGYSVSREKKESFPLTVTSAQKNPTAFYLCASSIGTLTSLGMRGYTFGSGTRLTVV.

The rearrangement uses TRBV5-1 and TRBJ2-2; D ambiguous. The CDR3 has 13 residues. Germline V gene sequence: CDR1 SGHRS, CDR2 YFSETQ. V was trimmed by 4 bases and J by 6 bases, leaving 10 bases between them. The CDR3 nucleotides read TGCGCCAGCAGCAGGAAGGAGTCCGGGGAGCTGTTTTTT. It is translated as CASSRKESGELFF.

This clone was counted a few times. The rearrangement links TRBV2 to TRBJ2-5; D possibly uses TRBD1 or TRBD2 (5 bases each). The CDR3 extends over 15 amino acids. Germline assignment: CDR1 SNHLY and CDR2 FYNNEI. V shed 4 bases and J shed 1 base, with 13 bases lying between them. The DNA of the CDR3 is TGTGCCAGCAGTGCCAATGGGGGTGTCCAAGAGACCCAGTACTTC. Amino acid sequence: CASSANGGVQETQYF.